Below, 26 T cell receptor beta chains from the same sample are listed, as sequenced in a study of cytomegalovirus exposure and HLA in healthy donors. The PCR used 60 Vbeta and 13 Jbeta primers. Profiling relied on immunoSEQ multiplex PCR, and the TCRdb table lists in-frame clones only, not all of them. The sample has about 150,000 clones; approximately 60% are singletons. Sequenced input: PBMCs. The source of these receptors is a woman in her fifties or sixties in good health and CMV-seropositive.

The J gene is TRBJ2-2, the V gene TRBV9; 9 bases map to TRBD2. The CDR3 consists of 16 residues. With 1 base clipped from V and 1 base from J, the junction kept 2 bases outside the gene matches. CDR1 and CDR2 (germline): SGDLS, YYNGEE. Here the CDR3 reads CASSVLAGKNTGELFF. The CDR3 nucleotides are TGTGCCAGCAGCGTACTAGCGGGAAAGAACACCGGGGAGCTGTTTTTT.

The V and J genes are TRBV5-6 and TRBJ2-5; no reliable D call. Gene TRBJ2-7 matches the end of the DNA better, so the J call may be wrong. Germline CDR1 reads SGHDT; CDR2 reads YYEEEE. CDR3 length equals 14 residues. DNA for the CDR3: TGTGCCAGCAGCCCCAGACGGAGCTCCTACGAGCAGTACTTC. Translating gives CASSPRRSSYEQYF.

The chain recombines TRBV18 with TRBJ2-1, with TRBD1 matching 8 bases. The CDR3 is made up of 16 amino acids. Germline CDR1 and CDR2: KGHSH and LQKENI. V gave up 2 bases and J gave up 8 bases; unmatched junction bases: 11. The CDR3 loop reads CASSPTKGQGTHEQFF. CDR3 coding DNA: TGTGCCAGCTCACCAACAAAAGGACAGGGAACGCATGAGCAGTTCTTC.

This chain uses TRBV5-6 with TRBJ1-6, with D unclear. The germline V gene encodes CDR1 SGHDT and CDR2 YYEEEE. V was trimmed by 1 base and J by 7 bases, leaving 6 bases between them. The CDR3 is 13 residues long. The CDR3 spells CASSLTGNSPLHF. The CDR3 DNA is TGTGCCAGCAGCTTGACGGGGAATTCACCCCTCCACTTT.

The gene calls are TRBV28 and TRBJ1-5, with 10 nucleotides matching TRBD1. The V gene end was trimmed by 6 bases and the J gene end by 14 bases; junction bases not matched to a gene: 13. The CDR3 is made up of 14 amino acids. Per the germline V gene, CDR1 is MDHEN and CDR2 is SYDVKM. The CDR3 DNA reads TGTGCCAGCAGCCCTCGACAGGGGGCTCGCTCGGAGCATTTT. This sequence encodes CASSPRQGARSEHF.

A note on this clone: A read error may account for a junction end that differs from germline. V and J are TRBV5-1 and TRBJ2-6; D possibly matches TRBD1 or TRBD2 (5 bases each). The CDR3 length is 18 residues. Germline CDR1 reads SGHRS; CDR2 reads YFSETQ. CDR3 loop: CASNLGVTLMSGANVLTF. The CDR3 DNA is TGCGCCAGCAACTTGGGGGTGACACTCATGTCTGGGGCCAACGTCCTGACTTTC. The variable domain in full, completed from reference TRBV5-1 and TRBJ2-6, reads KAGVTQTPRYLIKTRGQQVTLSCSPISGHRSVSWYQQTPGQGLQFLFEYFSETQRNKGNFPGRFSGRQFSNSRSEMNVSTLELGDSALYLCASNLGVTLMSGANVLTFGAGSRLTVL.

The chain is built from TRBV10-3 and TRBJ2-7; TRBD2 matches at 8 bases. Germline values: CDR1 ENHRY, CDR2 SYGVKD. The CDR3 is made up of 13 amino acids. Trimming at V came to 10 bases and at J to 6 bases, leaving 11 bases not matched to a gene. The CDR3 region has the DNA TGTGCCACCGGGGGGGGACTAGTCCCCGAGCAGTACTTC. Translation: CATGGGLVPEQYF.

V and J are TRBV9 and TRBJ1-1, with D perhaps TRBD1 (6 bases). V was cut by 3 bases and J by 5 bases, with 23 bases left in between. The CDR3 loop spans 17 amino acids. Germline CDR1 reads SGDLS; CDR2 reads YYNGEE. The CDR3 nucleotides are TGTGCCAGCAGCGGAACCCCGACAGGCGGGCCGGGGACTGAAGCTTTCTTT. Its protein product is CASSGTPTGGPGTEAFF.

The V gene is TRBV15, the J gene TRBJ2-2; TRBD1 agrees at 8 bases. Germline values: CDR1 LNHNV, CDR2 YYDKDF (reference sequence). The CDR3 runs 16 residues. Trimming cost V 1 base and J 1 base; bases outside gene matches: 2. The CDR3 loop is CATSRAGQGNTGELFF. In DNA, the CDR3 is TGTGCCACCAGCAGAGCAGGACAGGGGAACACCGGGGAGCTGTTTTTT.

This sequence joins TRBV6-6 and TRBJ1-5; tentative D call: TRBD1 (6 bases). V was shortened by 6 bases and J by 6 bases, with 15 bases between the two germline ends. Germline V CDR1 and CDR2: MNHNY, SVGAGI (reference sequence). CDR3 length: 14 amino acids. The CDR3 here is CASRMGASFQPQHF. Here the CDR3 DNA reads TGTGCCAGCAGGATGGGGGCGAGTTTTCAGCCCCAGCATTTT.

CDR3 DNA sequence: TGTGCCAGCACTCGAGACACATCGCTCTACGAGCAGTACTTC. Protein: CASTRDTSLYEQYF. The rearrangement joins TRBV6-1 to TRBJ2-7, with D hard to call. Trimming stripped 7 bases from V and 3 bases from J, with 16 bases between. Germline CDR1 is MNHNS and CDR2 is SASEGT. The CDR3 totals 14 residues.

The chain couples TRBV28 to TRBJ2-7; 8 bases fit TRBD1. V gave up 6 bases and J gave up 1 base; unmatched junction bases: 5. The CDR3 spans 14 residues. Germline V gene lookup returns CDR1 MDHEN and CDR2 SYDVKM. The CDR3 reads CASRDRGNSYEQYF. CDR3 DNA sequence: TGTGCCAGCAGAGACAGGGGAAATTCCTACGAGCAGTACTTC.

This clone was counted only a few times. The rearrangement links TRBV27 to TRBJ2-6, with TRBD2 as a possible D gene (6 bases). The CDR3 length is 15 residues. Between the trimmed V and J ends, which lost 8 bases and 0 bases, there was a span of 11 bases. Germline V gene lookup returns CDR1 MNHEY and CDR2 SMNVEV (reference sequence). DNA for the CDR3: TGTGCCAGCCGGGACGGGGGCTCTGGGGCCAACGTCCTGACTTTC. As protein: CASRDGGSGANVLTF.

This clone was observed a handful of times. The rearrangement joins TRBV4-3 to TRBJ2-2; a weak D match, TRBD2 (6 bases). CDR1 LGHNA and CDR2 YSLEER come from the germline V gene. Trimming stripped 0 bases from V and 4 bases from J, with 9 bases between. The CDR3 contains 15 residues. This chain's CDR3 is CASSQDPGVTGELFF. The CDR3 bases are TGCGCCAGCAGCCAAGATCCGGGGGTCACCGGGGAGCTGTTTTTT.

In its sample, this clone was seen a few times. The chain recombines TRBV28 with TRBJ1-1; 9 nucleotides align to TRBD1. The germline V gene has CDR1 MDHEN and CDR2 SYDVKM. The CDR3 covers 13 residues. V trimming: 4 bases; J trimming: 5 bases; junction bases outside the gene matches: 2. CDR3 in amino acids: CASSWGQGTEAFF. The CDR3 DNA sequence: TGTGCCAGCAGTTGGGGACAGGGTACTGAAGCTTTCTTT.

The V and J genes are TRBV7-9 and TRBJ2-6; D gene uncertain. The CDR3 extends over 15 amino acids. Germline V gene sequence: CDR1 SEHNR, CDR2 FQNEAQ (reference sequence). With 4 bases removed from V and 5 bases from J, the gap between germline ends came to 12 bases. The CDR3 region is CASSSTNDRANVLTF. DNA for the CDR3: TGTGCCAGCAGCTCTACAAACGACAGGGCCAACGTCCTGACTTTC.

This clone came up a few times. The chain carries TRBV29-1 and TRBJ2-3; 10 bases are a match to TRBD2. The germline CDR1 and CDR2 sequences are SQVTM and ANQGSEA. The V gene end was trimmed by 8 bases and the J gene end by 2 bases; junction bases not matched to a gene: 7. The CDR3 has 14 amino acids. CDR3 residues: CSWTSGTITDTQYF. CDR3 nucleotide sequence: TGCAGCTGGACTAGCGGTACTATCACAGATACGCAGTATTTT.

V usage is TRBV27 and J usage is TRBJ1-5, with 7 bases fitting TRBD1. The length of the CDR3 is 13 residues. Germline lookup yields CDR1 MNHEY and CDR2 SMNVEV (reference sequence). J gave up 7 bases and V 3 bases, and 3 bases lay outside the gene matches. The CDR3, as DNA: TGTGCCAGCAGTTTTGAACAGGGGCAGCCCCAGCATTTT. Its translation: CASSFEQGQPQHF.

Concerning this clone itself: At the DNA level, this CDR3 is encoded by other sequences in the same sample as well. The CDR3 DNA follows: TGTGCCAGCTCACCGGGCGGGAGTACAGATACGCAGTATTTT. This translates into CASSPGGSTDTQYF. The V call is TRBV18, the J call TRBJ2-3; 7 bases map to TRBD2. The CDR3 totals 14 residues. V shed 3 bases, J shed 3 bases, and the junction held 3 bases outside the gene matches. Per germline, CDR1 KGHSH and CDR2 LQKENI.

The rearrangement uses TRBV28 and TRBJ1-5; a weak D match, TRBD1 (5 bases). V was cut by 5 bases and J by 11 bases, with 13 bases left in between. CDR1 MDHEN and CDR2 SYDVKM come from the germline V gene. The CDR3 consists of 12 residues. CDR3 sequence reads: CASSRQSRTQHF. CDR3 nucleotide sequence: TGTGCCAGCAGTCGACAGTCTAGGACCCAGCATTTT.

The genes are TRBV5-1 and TRBJ2-1; D is unclear. There are 15 residues in the CDR3. CDR1 SGHRS and CDR2 YFSETQ come from the germline V gene. Trimming removed 0 bases from V and 5 bases from J, with 12 bases in between. The CDR3, as DNA: TGCGCCAGCAGCTTGGACAGTTTAACGCACAATGAGCAGTTCTTC. Translated: CASSLDSLTHNEQFF.

This clone was seen a few times. The CDR3 DNA reads as TGCGCCAGCAGCTTAACGAGGGACACTGAAGCTTTCTTT. Translating gives CASSLTRDTEAFF. The chain employs TRBV5-1 and TRBJ1-1; no definite D call. Germline V gene lookup returns CDR1 SGHRS and CDR2 YFSETQ. V dropped 2 bases and J dropped 3 bases, with 8 bases sitting between them. The CDR3 is made up of 13 amino acids.

CDR3 in amino acids: CASSLSYRAYNTGELFF. CDR3 DNA: TGTGCCAGCAGCTTGTCGTACAGGGCCTATAACACCGGGGAGCTGTTTTTT. The chain carries TRBV5-6 and TRBJ2-2; possibly TRBD1 for D (6 bases). Germline CDR1 is SGHDT and CDR2 is YYEEEE. There are 17 residues in the CDR3. The V end was cut by 1 base, the J end by 2 bases, with 15 bases between.

This clone came up a few times. The V gene is TRBV7-2, the J gene TRBJ2-7; 9 bases line up with TRBD2. After removal of 3 bases from V and 6 bases from J, the junction contained 6 bases not matched to a gene. This CDR3 contains 14 residues. CDR1 SGHTA and CDR2 FQGNSA come from the germline V gene. The CDR3 DNA reads TGTGCCAGCAGCTTGTGGACTAGCGTCCCCGAGCAGTACTTC. The encoded protein is CASSLWTSVPEQYF.

This clone is a singleton in its sample. The chain recombines TRBV4-2 with TRBJ2-1, with 14 positions matching TRBD2. The germline CDR1 and CDR2 sequences are LGHNA and YNFKEQ. V dropped 1 base and J dropped 7; count of bases not matched to a gene: 0. The CDR3 runs to 15 residues. CDR3 coding DNA: TGTGCCAGCAGCCAAGGACTAGCGGGAGGGAATGAGCAGTTCTTC. Amino acids: CASSQGLAGGNEQFF.

This chain uses TRBV11-2 with TRBJ2-7; 7 nucleotides align to TRBD2. The CDR3 is made up of 15 amino acids. The germline V gene has CDR1 SGHAT and CDR2 FQNNGV. V lost 5 bases, J lost 4 bases, and 11 bases stayed unmatched. CDR3 bases: TGTGCCAGCAGCAAAGGGAGGGCTGGGGATTACGAGCAGTACTTC. Translation gives CASSKGRAGDYEQYF.